This T cell receptor (beta chain) was captured by sequencing in a study of T cell repertoires in cytomegalovirus infection. Background on the study: CMV epitopes in the study were HLA-C-restricted (recently identified) and HLA-B-restricted (well studied).

TCRdb itself ran the reads through MiXCR, one entry per CDR3 protein. The table lists approximately 310,000 distinct CDR3 sequences, around a quarter of them singletons. The CDR3 has 13 residues. V shed 3 bases and J shed 5 bases, with 10 bases lying between them. In regard to this clonotype: The antigen remains undetermined.

The clonotype comes from a human donor in good health (CMV status not recorded). Some clones in this sample may be carry-over from other donors' samples. V and J are TRBV12-3 or TRBV12-4 and TRBJ2-5; D ambiguous. Sample: cultured PBMCs, taken from culture after CMV antigen stimulation. CDR3 in DNA: TGTGCCAGCAGTTTGTCAGGTCCGGAGACCCAGTACTTC. Its protein product is CASSLSGPETQYF.